This T cell receptor beta chain came from a study of shared clonotypes between healthy human individuals. Study information: Used for every donor were three CD4 naive, three CD4 memory, two CD8 naive and one CD8 memory plate. Study-level findings and limits: Generation probability values for non-shared clonotypes were lower than those for clonotypes shared by all four donors.

Cells designated naive CD8 were CD45RO-negative and were positively selected for CCR7, with terminally differentiated effector memory CD45RA+ cells excluded. Points on this clone: Its antigen is undetermined. The identical CDR3 is also encoded by other nucleotide sequences in the sample.

Germline assignment: CDR1 LNHDA and CDR2 SQIVND (reference sequence). The CDR3 is made up of 12 amino acids. V was cut by 3 bases and J by 5 bases, with 7 bases left in between. Some clones are missing from TCRdb's copy, which holds only in-frame ones; the method was immunoSEQ multiplex PCR. Of 1.5 million to 2.5 million clones listed, around 96% are singletons. This TCR was sampled from a man aged 18-30 years in good health. The genes are TRBV19 and TRBJ2-5; D perhaps matches TRBD2 (6 bases). Material: naive CD8+ T cells sorted from blood. The CDR3 protein is CASSMGGETQYF. Here the CDR3 DNA reads TGTGCCAGTAGTATGGGAGGCGAGACCCAGTACTTC. The whole variable domain, filled in from reference TRBV19 and TRBJ2-5, reads DGGITQSPKYLFRKEGQNVTLSCEQNLNHDAMYWYRQDPGQGLRLIYYSQIVNDFQKGDIAEGYSVSREKKESFPLTVTSAQKNPTAFYLCASSMGGETQYFGPGTRLLVL.